Listed below are T cell receptor beta chains from one sample, sequenced in a study of siplizumab effects on memory and regulatory T cells. Clones were read by immunoSEQ multiplex PCR, and TCRdb kept only the in-frame ones, dropping some. Of about 69,000 clones in the sample, roughly 88% were seen once. Sequencing was performed on Tregs sorted from blood. The source is a human donor in good health. The CDR3 runs from the conserved cysteine through the conserved F or W. Each record gives: clone size, J gene, V gene, D gene, CDR3 protein, CDR3 DNA. A D gene is named only where the DNA matches it firmly. Clone size is not always given. Where it is, it says once, few, many or a class for expanded clones.

clone size: NA; J gene: TRBJ1-3; V gene: TRBV30; D gene: NA; CDR3 protein: CAHQGIAGNTIYF; CDR3 DNA: TGTGCCCATCAGGGAATTGCCGGAAACACCATATATTTT
clone size: NA; J gene: TRBJ2-7; V gene: TRBV27; D gene: TRBD2; CDR3 protein: CASSYLAGSEQYF; CDR3 DNA: TGTGCCAGCAGTTATCTAGCGGGAAGCGAGCAGTACTTC
clone size: few; J gene: TRBJ2-1; V gene: TRBV2; D gene: NA; CDR3 protein: CASSSVRDTEFF; CDR3 DNA: TGTGCCAGCAGTTCGGTGCGGGATACGGAGTTCTTC
clone size: NA; J gene: TRBJ1-2; V gene: TRBV6-5; D gene: NA; CDR3 protein: CASTYQGILNYGYTF; CDR3 DNA: TGTGCCAGCACCTATCAGGGGATCTTAAACTATGGCTACACCTTC
clone size: NA; J gene: TRBJ1-1; V gene: TRBV30; D gene: NA; CDR3 protein: CAWSVLRSGIGTRNTEAFF; CDR3 DNA: TGTGCCTGGAGTGTCCTACGAAGTGGGATCGGGACAAGGAACACTGAAGCTTTCTTT
clone size: NA; J gene: TRBJ2-6; V gene: TRBV19; D gene: TRBD1; CDR3 protein: CASSKGTVLSGANVLTF; CDR3 DNA: TGTGCCAGTAGTAAAGGGACAGTTCTCTCTGGGGCCAACGTCCTGACTTTC
clone size: once; J gene: TRBJ2-7; V gene: TRBV5-4; D gene: TRBD1; CDR3 protein: CASSAAGGTAYEQYF; CDR3 DNA: TGTGCCAGCAGCGCGGCAGGGGGCACGGCCTACGAGCAGTACTTC
clone size: NA; J gene: TRBJ1-5; V gene: TRBV30; D gene: NA; CDR3 protein: CAWRRGNQPQHF; CDR3 DNA: TGTGCCTGGAGAAGGGGTAATCAGCCCCAGCATTTT
clone size: NA; J gene: TRBJ2-1; V gene: TRBV5-1; D gene: TRBD2; CDR3 protein: CASSWTSGKNYDEQFF; CDR3 DNA: TGCGCCAGCAGCTGGACTAGCGGGAAAAACTACGATGAGCAGTTCTTC
clone size: NA; J gene: TRBJ2-1; V gene: TRBV9; D gene: TRBD2; CDR3 protein: CASSVGASGRAGYNEQFF; CDR3 DNA: TGTGCCAGCAGCGTAGGAGCTAGCGGGAGAGCGGGGTACAATGAGCAGTTCTTC
clone size: NA; J gene: TRBJ2-4; V gene: TRBV29-1; D gene: NA; CDR3 protein: CSVSLGTSKNIQYF; CDR3 DNA: TGCAGCGTCTCCCTCGGGACATCTAAAAACATTCAGTACTTC
clone size: NA; J gene: TRBJ2-3; V gene: TRBV14; D gene: TRBD2; CDR3 protein: CASSQLSSGTSQKGDTQYF; CDR3 DNA: TGTGCCAGCAGCCAGCTATCCTCTGGGACTAGCCAAAAGGGGGATACGCAGTATTTT
clone size: once; J gene: TRBJ2-1; V gene: TRBV2; D gene: NA; CDR3 protein: CASSESRYNEQFF; CDR3 DNA: TGTGCCAGCAGTGAATCCCGGTACAATGAGCAGTTCTTC
clone size: once; J gene: TRBJ2-1; V gene: TRBV7-2; D gene: NA; CDR3 protein: CASSFGTEYNEQFF; CDR3 DNA: TGTGCCAGCAGCTTCGGGACGGAGTACAATGAGCAGTTCTTC
clone size: NA; J gene: TRBJ1-6; V gene: TRBV14; D gene: NA; CDR3 protein: CASSPRGYNSPLHF; CDR3 DNA: TGTGCCAGCAGCCCTCGAGGGTATAATTCACCCCTCCACTTT
clone size: NA; J gene: TRBJ1-4; V gene: TRBV6-1; D gene: TRBD1; CDR3 protein: CASTPRGDSNEKLFF; CDR3 DNA: TGTGCCAGCACTCCTAGGGGGGACAGTAATGAAAAACTGTTTTTT
clone size: NA; J gene: TRBJ1-1; V gene: TRBV6-5; D gene: NA; CDR3 protein: CASSLLPGGTEAFF; CDR3 DNA: TGTGCCAGCAGTCTCCTGCCGGGGGGTACTGAAGCTTTCTTT
clone size: NA; J gene: TRBJ2-4; V gene: TRBV10-1; D gene: TRBD1; CDR3 protein: CASSFPLGQGENIQYF; CDR3 DNA: TGCGCCAGCAGTTTCCCCCTGGGACAGGGCGAAAACATTCAGTACTTC
clone size: NA; J gene: TRBJ2-7; V gene: TRBV5-1; D gene: NA; CDR3 protein: CASSSQGYEQYF; CDR3 DNA: TGCGCCAGCAGCTCACAGGGCTACGAGCAGTACTTC
clone size: NA; J gene: TRBJ1-5; V gene: TRBV27; D gene: NA; CDR3 protein: CASSSARGGYSNQPQHF; CDR3 DNA: TGTGCCAGCAGTTCCGCCAGGGGTGGGTATAGCAATCAGCCCCAGCATTTT
clone size: NA; J gene: TRBJ2-2; V gene: TRBV5-1; D gene: NA; CDR3 protein: CASSSLGGTRGSTEELFF; CDR3 DNA: TGCGCCAGCAGCTCGCTAGGCGGGACCCGGGGGAGCACCGAGGAGCTGTTTTTT
clone size: NA; J gene: TRBJ2-1; V gene: TRBV6-6; D gene: TRBD1; CDR3 protein: CASRGDRRMSEQFF; CDR3 DNA: TGTGCCAGCAGAGGGGACAGACGTATGAGTGAGCAGTTCTTC
clone size: NA; J gene: TRBJ1-5; V gene: TRBV6-1; D gene: NA; CDR3 protein: CASSEYQPQHF; CDR3 DNA: TGTGCCAGCAGTGAATATCAGCCCCAGCATTTT
clone size: NA; J gene: TRBJ2-3; V gene: TRBV4-3; D gene: NA; CDR3 protein: CASSQEYVGGDTQYF; CDR3 DNA: TGCGCCAGCAGCCAAGAATATGTGGGTGGGGATACGCAGTATTTT
clone size: NA; J gene: TRBJ2-4; V gene: TRBV5-1; D gene: NA; CDR3 protein: CASENYILGAKNIQYF; CDR3 DNA: TGCGCCAGCGAAAATTACATCCTAGGAGCCAAAAACATTCAGTACTTC
clone size: NA; J gene: TRBJ1-5; V gene: TRBV10-3; D gene: TRBD1; CDR3 protein: CAISGQANQPQHF; CDR3 DNA: TGTGCCATCAGCGGACAGGCCAATCAGCCCCAGCATTTT
clone size: NA; J gene: TRBJ1-6; V gene: TRBV12-5; D gene: NA; CDR3 protein: CASGLEDNSPLHF; CDR3 DNA: TGTGCTAGTGGTTTGGAGGATAATTCACCCCTCCACTTT
clone size: NA; J gene: TRBJ1-5; V gene: TRBV6-1; D gene: NA; CDR3 protein: CASRGERGNQPQHF; CDR3 DNA: TGTGCCAGCAGGGGAGAGAGGGGCAATCAGCCCCAGCATTTT
clone size: once; J gene: TRBJ2-2; V gene: TRBV14; D gene: NA; CDR3 protein: CASSQLPSDRGELFF; CDR3 DNA: TGTGCCAGCAGCCAGTTGCCTAGCGATAGGGGGGAGCTGTTTTTT
clone size: once; J gene: TRBJ1-4; V gene: TRBV15; D gene: NA; CDR3 protein: CATSRVMWDNIFF; CDR3 DNA: TGTGCCACCAGCAGAGTGATGTGGGACAATATTTTTTTT
clone size: once; J gene: TRBJ2-1; V gene: TRBV5-1; D gene: TRBD2; CDR3 protein: CASSPGLVMYNEQFF; CDR3 DNA: TGCGCCAGCAGCCCGGGACTAGTAATGTACAATGAGCAGTTCTTC
clone size: NA; J gene: TRBJ2-7; V gene: TRBV6-1; D gene: NA; CDR3 protein: CASSEYAGSSYEQYF; CDR3 DNA: TGTGCCAGCAGTGAATACGCGGGAAGCTCCTACGAGCAGTACTTC
clone size: NA; J gene: TRBJ2-6; V gene: TRBV11-3; D gene: TRBD2; CDR3 protein: CASSKRGAGANVLTF; CDR3 DNA: TGTGCCAGCAGCAAGCGGGGGGCTGGGGCCAACGTCCTGACTTTC
clone size: NA; J gene: TRBJ1-1; V gene: TRBV20-1; D gene: NA; CDR3 protein: CSARGQPEAFF; CDR3 DNA: TGCAGTGCTCGAGGACAACCTGAAGCTTTCTTT
clone size: NA; J gene: TRBJ2-7; V gene: TRBV29-1; D gene: TRBD2; CDR3 protein: CSVGTTWGYEQYF; CDR3 DNA: TGCAGCGTCGGGACTACGTGGGGCTACGAGCAGTACTTC
clone size: few; J gene: TRBJ2-2; V gene: TRBV4-1; D gene: NA; CDR3 protein: CASSQGWQTNTGELFF; CDR3 DNA: TGCGCCAGCAGCCAAGGGTGGCAGACGAACACCGGGGAGCTGTTTTTT
clone size: NA; J gene: TRBJ2-6; V gene: TRBV5-1; D gene: TRBD1; CDR3 protein: CASSTGTGVSGANVLTF; CDR3 DNA: TGCGCCAGCAGCACCGGGACAGGGGTCTCTGGGGCCAACGTCCTGACTTTC
clone size: NA; J gene: TRBJ1-1; V gene: TRBV5-1; D gene: NA; CDR3 protein: CASSSQIHTEAFF; CDR3 DNA: TGCGCCAGCAGTTCTCAGATACACACTGAAGCTTTCTTT
clone size: NA; J gene: TRBJ2-1; V gene: TRBV11-3; D gene: NA; CDR3 protein: CASSLSGPFNNEQFF; CDR3 DNA: TGTGCCAGCAGCTTATCCGGCCCGTTTAACAATGAGCAGTTCTTC
clone size: NA; J gene: TRBJ2-7; V gene: TRBV11-3; D gene: NA; CDR3 protein: CASSFQVAYEQYF; CDR3 DNA: TGTGCCAGCAGCTTTCAGGTCGCCTACGAGCAGTACTTC
clone size: NA; J gene: TRBJ2-7; V gene: TRBV21-1; D gene: NA; CDR3 protein: CASSDRFGFREQYF; CDR3 DNA: TGTGCCAGCAGCGACAGGTTTGGGTTCCGGGAGCAGTACTTC
clone size: NA; J gene: TRBJ1-2; V gene: TRBV6-5; D gene: TRBD1; CDR3 protein: CASKGQGPSGGYTF; CDR3 DNA: TGTGCCAGCAAGGGACAGGGGCCTAGTGGCGGCTACACCTTC
clone size: NA; J gene: TRBJ2-7; V gene: TRBV7-9; D gene: NA; CDR3 protein: CASSLAGYVYEQYF; CDR3 DNA: TGTGCCAGCAGCTTGGCGGGATACGTCTACGAGCAGTACTTC
clone size: NA; J gene: TRBJ1-3; V gene: TRBV6-1; D gene: NA; CDR3 protein: CASSEKGSRGGNTIYF; CDR3 DNA: TGTGCCAGCAGTGAAAAGGGCAGCCGAGGAGGAAACACCATATATTTT
clone size: NA; J gene: TRBJ2-7; V gene: TRBV30; D gene: TRBD2; CDR3 protein: CAWSAAGGLEQYF; CDR3 DNA: TGTGCCTGGAGTGCAGCGGGAGGGCTCGAGCAGTACTTC
clone size: NA; J gene: TRBJ1-5; V gene: TRBV10-2; D gene: NA; CDR3 protein: CASSQRNQPQHF; CDR3 DNA: TGCGCCAGCAGCCAGCGCAATCAGCCCCAGCATTTT
clone size: NA; J gene: TRBJ1-5; V gene: TRBV6-6; D gene: TRBD1; CDR3 protein: CASSPGQGAHQPQHF; CDR3 DNA: TGTGCCAGCAGTCCGGGACAGGGGGCCCATCAGCCCCAGCATTTT
clone size: once; J gene: TRBJ1-1; V gene: TRBV19; D gene: NA; CDR3 protein: CASSILDSLNTEAFF; CDR3 DNA: TGTGCCAGTAGTATCCTGGACAGCTTGAACACTGAAGCTTTCTTT
clone size: NA; J gene: TRBJ2-2; V gene: TRBV7-2; D gene: NA; CDR3 protein: CASSLIVYARNTGELFF; CDR3 DNA: TGTGCCAGCAGCTTAATCGTGTACGCCAGGAACACCGGGGAGCTGTTTTTT